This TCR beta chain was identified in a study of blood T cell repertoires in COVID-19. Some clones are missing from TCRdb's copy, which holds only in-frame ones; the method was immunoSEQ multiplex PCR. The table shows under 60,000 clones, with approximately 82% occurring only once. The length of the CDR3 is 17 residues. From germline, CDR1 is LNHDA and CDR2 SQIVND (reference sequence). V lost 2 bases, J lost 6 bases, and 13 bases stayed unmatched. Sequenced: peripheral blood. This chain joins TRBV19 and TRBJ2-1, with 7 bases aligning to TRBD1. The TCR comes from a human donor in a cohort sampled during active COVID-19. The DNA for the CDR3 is TGTGCCAGTAGTATAACCCACCCGACAGGGTACTTCAATGAGCAGTTCTTC. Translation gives CASSITHPTGYFNEQFF. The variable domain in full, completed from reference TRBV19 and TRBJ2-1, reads DGGITQSPKYLFRKEGQNVTLSCEQNLNHDAMYWYRQDPGQGLRLIYYSQIVNDFQKGDIAEGYSVSREKKESFPLTVTSAQKNPTAFYLCASSITHPTGYFNEQFFGPGTRLTVL.